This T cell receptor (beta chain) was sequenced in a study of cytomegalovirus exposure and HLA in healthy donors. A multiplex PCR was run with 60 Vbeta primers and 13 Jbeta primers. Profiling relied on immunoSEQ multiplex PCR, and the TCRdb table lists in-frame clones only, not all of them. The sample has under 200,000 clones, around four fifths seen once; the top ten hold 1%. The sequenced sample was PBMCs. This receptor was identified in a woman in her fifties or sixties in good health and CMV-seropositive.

In DNA, the CDR3 is TGCGCCAGCAGCCTTACAGATTCCTACGAGCAGTACTTC. The encoded protein is CASSLTDSYEQYF. The gene calls are TRBV4-1 and TRBJ2-7; the D is unclear. CDR3 length equals 13 residues. The V and J ends lost 4 bases and 1 base respectively, with 8 bases between them. CDR1 MGHRA and CDR2 YSYEKL come from the germline V gene.